Following are 12 T cell receptor beta chains from one sample sequenced in a study of blood T cell repertoires in COVID-19. The protocol was immunoSEQ multiplex PCR, while the TCRdb copy is restricted to in-frame clones and leaves out a portion. This sample yields 380,000 or so clones, of which around 89% are seen a single time; about 1.2% belongs to the top ten. Sequenced sample: peripheral blood. The source is a man aged 40-49 years with acute or convalescent COVID-19.

V is TRBV2 and J is TRBJ1-5; 7 nucleotides match TRBD1. Germline V CDR1 and CDR2: SNHLY, FYNNEI. V was clipped by 5 bases and J by 3 bases; unmatched bases: 7. CDR3 size: 15 residues. DNA of the CDR3: TGTGCCAGCAGTACGGGACAGCTCGACAATCAGCCCCAGCATTTT. Translation gives CASSTGQLDNQPQHF. Supplemented by reference TRBV2 and TRBJ1-5, the full variable domain reads EPEVTQTPSHQVTQMGQEVILRCVPISNHLYFYWYRQILGQKVEFLVSFYNNEISEKSEIFDDQFSVERPDGSNFTLKIRSTKLEDSAMYFCASSTGQLDNQPQHFGDGTRLSIL.

This chain connects TRBV7-2 to TRBJ1-2, with TRBD1 identical over 10 bases. The germline gives CDR1 SGHTA, CDR2 FQGNSA. The length of the CDR3 is 16 residues. Losses at the gene ends were 5 bases for V and 7 bases for J; bases not matched to a gene: 13. As DNA, the CDR3 is TGTGCCAGCAGCCCAATGGGGGGACAGGGGTTAGGTGGCTACACCTTC. Protein: CASSPMGGQGLGGYTF.

This chain uses TRBV3-1 (or the pseudogene TRBV3-2) with TRBJ1-1; tentatively, D is TRBD1 (6 bases). The CDR3 sequence is 13 residues long. Germline V gene sequence: CDR1 LGHDT, CDR2 YNNKEL (reference sequence). V was clipped by 4 bases and J by 6 bases, with 12 bases between them. DNA of the CDR3: TGTGCCAGCAGCCCGTCGAGACAGGCTGAAGCTTTCTTT. Translating gives CASSPSRQAEAFF.

The V gene is TRBV25-1, the J gene TRBJ2-2; TRBD1 might be the D (5 bases). This CDR3 contains 16 residues. Germline CDR1 reads MGHDK; CDR2 reads SYGVNS. Trimming took off 1 base at V and 1 base at J, with 10 bases between the two ends. CDR3 amino acids: CASSEWGARNTGELFF. The CDR3 coding sequence is TGTGCCAGCAGTGAATGGGGCGCCAGGAACACCGGGGAGCTGTTTTTT.

The chain uses TRBV30 and TRBJ1-2; D ambiguous. The CDR3 runs 14 residues. CDR1 is GTSNPN and CDR2 is SVGIG in the germline V gene (reference sequence). Trimming took 5 bases from V and 4 from J, leaving 17 bases between them. The CDR3, as DNA: TGTGCCTGGGGCCCATACGGCGGCCCCTATGGCTACACCTTC. Protein product: CAWGPYGGPYGYTF. The full variable domain, rest sourced from reference TRBV30 and TRBJ1-2, is SQTIHQWPATLVQPVGSPLSLECTVEGTSNPNLYWYRQAAGRGLQLLFYSVGIGQISSEVPQNLSASRPQDRQFILSSKKLLLSDSGFYLCAWGPYGGPYGYTFGSGTRLTVV.

The genes are TRBV29-1 and TRBJ2-7; 9 positions match TRBD1. CDR3 size: 13 residues. Trimming removed 6 bases from V and 2 bases from J; junction bases left unmatched: 5. Per germline, CDR1 SQVTM and CDR2 ANQGSEA. CDR3 sequence: CSVTGGPTYEQYF. Here the CDR3 DNA reads TGCAGCGTGACAGGGGGGCCGACCTACGAGCAGTACTTC.

The V gene is TRBV5-1, the J gene TRBJ2-2; TRBD1 is a possible D gene (6 bases). CDR3 length: 14 amino acids. Germline CDR1 is SGHRS and CDR2 is YFSETQ. Trimming removed 4 bases at V and 6 bases at J, with 13 bases between. CDR3 region: CASSASAGAGELFF. CDR3 nucleotide sequence: TGCGCCAGCAGCGCATCGGCAGGGGCCGGGGAGCTGTTTTTT. Drawing the rest from reference TRBV5-1 and TRBJ2-2, the complete variable domain is KAGVTQTPRYLIKTRGQQVTLSCSPISGHRSVSWYQQTPGQGLQFLFEYFSETQRNKGNFPGRFSGRQFSNSRSEMNVSTLELGDSALYLCASSASAGAGELFFGEGSRLTVL.

The genes are TRBV30 and TRBJ1-5, with a tentative D call TRBD1 (6 bases). The CDR3 is 13 amino acids. Trimming pared 3 bases from V and 4 bases from J, leaving 10 bases between. Germline V gives CDR1 GTSNPN, CDR2 SVGIG (reference sequence). The CDR3 reads CAWRMTGNQPQHF. CDR3 nucleotides: TGTGCCTGGAGGATGACAGGTAATCAGCCCCAGCATTTT. The full variable domain, rest sourced from reference TRBV30 and TRBJ1-5, is SQTIHQWPATLVQPVGSPLSLECTVEGTSNPNLYWYRQAAGRGLQLLFYSVGIGQISSEVPQNLSASRPQDRQFILSSKKLLLSDSGFYLCAWRMTGNQPQHFGDGTRLSIL.

The rearrangement uses TRBV3-1 (or the pseudogene TRBV3-2) and TRBJ1-6; 8 positions match TRBD1. The CDR3 is made up of 16 amino acids. V was pared by 3 bases and J by 7 bases, with 8 bases of the junction left unmatched. Germline V gives CDR1 LGHDT, CDR2 YNNKEL (reference sequence). CDR3 residues: CASSHQGAGVNSPLHF. As DNA, the CDR3 is TGTGCCAGCAGCCACCAGGGGGCGGGTGTAAATTCACCCCTCCACTTT.

CDR3 in amino acids: CASSPPGSRINYGYTF. CDR3 sequence (DNA): TGTGCCAGCAGCCCCCCAGGGTCTCGAATCAACTATGGCTACACCTTC. The chain combines TRBV9 with TRBJ1-2; TRBD1 is a possible D gene (5 bases). CDR3 size: 16 residues. V gave up 4 bases and J gave up 2 bases, with 18 bases separating them. Looked up from germline, CDR1 is SGDLS and CDR2 is YYNGEE.

This clone has a handful of counts. The CDR3 region is CASSEPSSLAGELFF. The CDR3 DNA is TGTGCCAGCAGTGAACCGTCTAGCCTAGCCGGGGAGCTGTTTTTT. The chain recombines TRBV25-1 with TRBJ2-2; D may be TRBD2 (5 bases). The CDR3 loop spans 15 amino acids. Germline assignment: CDR1 MGHDK and CDR2 SYGVNS. V dropped 2 bases and J dropped 6 bases, with 13 bases sitting between them.

The chain carries TRBV11-2 and TRBJ2-2, with D unresolved. Looked up from germline, CDR1 is SGHAT and CDR2 is FQNNGV. V was trimmed by 4 bases and J by 4 bases, leaving 10 bases between them. This CDR3 is built from 14 residues. The CDR3 DNA sequence: TGTGCCAGCAGCTCGACCTCAGGCACCGGGGAGCTGTTTTTT. Its translation is CASSSTSGTGELFF.